A single sample gave rise to the 20 T cell receptor beta chains below, sequenced in a study of blood T cell repertoires in COVID-19. The method was immunoSEQ multiplex PCR; TCRdb's version includes in-frame clones alone and lacks a portion of them. Seen here are about 93,000 clones, about nine tenths observed once, and the top ten hold roughly 1.5%. Material: peripheral blood. The receptor source for this set is a human donor with active COVID-19. The donor label of this sample is uncertain.

The chain combines TRBV4-1 with TRBJ2-3; 8 nucleotides align to TRBD2. V lost 3 bases, J lost 5 bases, and 13 bases stayed unmatched. There are 17 residues in the CDR3. Germline CDR1 and CDR2: MGHRA and YSYEKL. CDR3 loop: CASSHFRGSGGEDTQYF. CDR3 DNA sequence: TGCGCCAGCAGCCACTTCCGGGGGAGCGGGGGCGAAGATACGCAGTATTTT.

CDR3: CASSQERGGYTDTQYF. DNA of the CDR3: TGCGCCAGCAGCCAAGAGCGGGGGGGATACACAGATACGCAGTATTTT. The chain employs TRBV4-3 and TRBJ2-3; TRBD2 matches 9 bases. Unmatched junction bases numbered 3, after V lost 0 bases and J lost 2 bases. The CDR3 consists of 16 residues. The germline CDR1 and CDR2 sequences are LGHNA and YSLEER.

In DNA, the CDR3 is TGTGCCAGCAGTGCAGGGGCCTCCTGGGAAAAACTGTTTTTT. It is translated as CASSAGASWEKLFF. The chain employs TRBV2 and TRBJ1-4, with D possibly TRBD1 on 6 matching bases. The CDR3 is made up of 14 amino acids. Trimming took 4 bases from V and 8 from J, leaving 14 bases between them. Per germline, CDR1 SNHLY and CDR2 FYNNEI.

The rearrangement links TRBV2 to TRBJ2-2; 7 bases fit TRBD1. The ends lost 5 bases at V and 7 bases at J; junction bases unmatched: 4. The CDR3 totals 13 residues. The germline V gene has CDR1 SNHLY and CDR2 FYNNEI. CDR3: CASSRQGNGELFF. In DNA form, the CDR3 reads TGTGCCAGCAGTCGACAGGGTAACGGGGAGCTGTTTTTT.

The V and J genes are TRBV30 and TRBJ1-1; the D is unclear. Germline CDR1 GTSNPN, CDR2 SVGIG (reference sequence). V lost 4 bases, J lost 4 bases, and 10 bases lay in between. This CDR3 has 12 amino acids. The CDR3 reads CAWMFSITEAFF. CDR3 coding DNA: TGTGCCTGGATGTTCAGTATCACTGAAGCTTTCTTT.

CDR3 sequence reads: CASSRETGSTDTQYF. CDR3 in DNA: TGTGCCAGCAGCCGAGAGACGGGTAGCACAGATACGCAGTATTTT. The chain joins TRBV3-1 (or the pseudogene TRBV3-2) to TRBJ2-3, with D unclear. Trimming stripped 4 bases from V and 0 bases from J, with 11 bases between. The CDR3 loop spans 15 amino acids. Germline V CDR1 and CDR2: LGHDT, YNNKEL (reference sequence).

J is TRBJ1-2 and V is TRBV7-2; possibly TRBD1 for D (5 bases). V lost 4 bases, J lost 3 bases, and 9 bases lay in between. In germline, CDR1 is SGHTA, CDR2 FQGNSA. The CDR3 covers 13 residues. The CDR3 coding sequence is TGTGCCAGCAGCTCTCAGGGTGACTATGGCTACACCTTC. Its protein is CASSSQGDYGYTF.

This chain joins TRBV6-1 and TRBJ1-3; D gene uncertain. Germline V gene lookup returns CDR1 MNHNS and CDR2 SASEGT. Trimming pared 1 base from V and 4 bases from J, leaving 14 bases between. CDR3 size: 16 residues. CDR3 sequence (DNA): TGTGCCAGCAGTGAAGGCAGGCCGATCTTGGGAAACACCATATATTTT. Translated: CASSEGRPILGNTIYF.

This clone was recorded a few times. The chain employs TRBV7-9 and TRBJ1-5, with D perhaps TRBD1 (6 bases). The CDR3 contains 13 residues. The V end was cut by 1 base, the J end by 6 bases, with 7 bases between. Germline V gene sequence: CDR1 SEHNR, CDR2 FQNEAQ (reference sequence). In DNA form, the CDR3 reads TGTGCCAGCAGCTTAGGGACAGTTCAGCCCCAGCATTTT. The encoded protein is CASSLGTVQPQHF.

The rearrangement joins TRBV7-8 to TRBJ2-7; 7 nucleotides line up with TRBD1. The CDR3 has 14 amino acids. After removal of 3 bases from V and 4 bases from J, the junction contained 6 bases not matched to a gene. Germline CDR1 is SGHVS and CDR2 is FQNEAQ. The CDR3 DNA follows: TGTGCCAGCAGCTTCGACAGGGTCCAATACGAGCAGTACTTC. It translates to CASSFDRVQYEQYF.

The chain combines TRBV12-3 or TRBV12-4 with TRBJ2-7; D remains ambiguous. Trimming left V 4 bases short and J 9 bases short, with 13 bases between. The CDR3 loop spans 12 amino acids. As DNA, the CDR3 is TGTGCCAGCAGTTACAGCCCCGCAGGGCAGTACTTC. Encoded protein: CASSYSPAGQYF.

V gene TRBV6-4 combines with J gene TRBJ2-3; 10 bases agree with TRBD2. The J segment lost 3 bases and the V segment lost 2 bases, leaving 5 bases of the junction unmatched. CDR1 is MRHNA, CDR2 SNTAGT, per germline. The CDR3 has 16 amino acids. The CDR3 sequence is CASSDASGGATDTQYF. CDR3 in DNA: TGTGCCAGCAGTGACGCCAGCGGGGGGGCAACAGATACGCAGTATTTT.

The genes are TRBV3-1 (or the pseudogene TRBV3-2) and TRBJ2-5, with 11 bases matching TRBD2. Looked up from germline, CDR1 is LGHDT and CDR2 is YNNKEL (reference sequence). J lost 0 bases, V lost 3 bases, and 9 bases had no gene match. The CDR3 runs to 18 residues. CDR3 loop: CASSQKRSGGAYQETQYF. The CDR3 DNA is TGTGCCAGCAGCCAGAAACGTAGCGGGGGGGCATACCAAGAGACCCAGTACTTC.

This sequence joins TRBV24-1 and TRBJ1-1, with TRBD1 as a possible D gene (5 bases). The length of the CDR3 is 13 residues. Germline assignment: CDR1 KGHDR and CDR2 SFDVKD. Trimming cost V 3 bases and J 1 base, with 5 bases left between them. The CDR3 nucleotides are TGTGCCACCAGTGATGGGGCGAACACTGAAGCTTTCTTT. Its protein product is CATSDGANTEAFF.

The chain carries TRBV4-3 and TRBJ2-5; the D is unclear. V lost 0 bases to trimming and J lost 2 bases, with 13 bases between them. This CDR3 region has 16 residues. The germline gives CDR1 LGHNA, CDR2 YSLEER. The CDR3 DNA sequence: TGCGCCAGCAGCCAAGAGGTTCACCTCCTACAAGAGACCCAGTACTTC. Its translation: CASSQEVHLLQETQYF.

The chain combines TRBV9 with TRBJ1-1; tentative D call: TRBD1 (5 bases). Trimming took 0 bases from V and 2 from J, leaving 11 bases between them. Germline V gene sequence: CDR1 SGDLS, CDR2 YYNGEE. The CDR3 has 15 residues. CDR3 residues: CASSVVRGSNTEAFF. The CDR3, as DNA: TGTGCCAGCAGCGTAGTAAGGGGATCCAACACTGAAGCTTTCTTT.

The chain couples TRBV4-1 to TRBJ2-5, with TRBD1 as a possible D gene (6 bases). V was pared by 1 base and J by 5 bases, with 14 bases between. The CDR3 loop spans 15 amino acids. The germline gives CDR1 MGHRA, CDR2 YSYEKL. The DNA of the CDR3 is TGCGCCAGCAGCCAAGTTTCCAGGGGAGACGAGACCCAGTACTTC. It encodes CASSQVSRGDETQYF.

The genes are TRBV11-2 and TRBJ2-2; 11 bases fit TRBD1. Per the germline V gene, CDR1 is SGHAT and CDR2 is FQNNGV. The CDR3 runs to 17 residues. With 8 bases clipped from V and 8 bases from J, the junction kept 16 bases outside the gene matches. The CDR3 coding sequence is TGTGCCAGCGGCCAATACCGGGACAGGGGGAATAGTGGGGAGCTGTTTTTT. Its translation: CASGQYRDRGNSGELFF. The whole variable domain, remainder taken from reference TRBV11-2 and TRBJ2-2, is EAGVAQSPRYKIIEKRQSVAFWCNPISGHATLYWYQQILGQGPKLLIQFQNNGVVDDSQLPKDRFSAERLKGVDSTLKIQPAKLEDSAVYLCASGQYRDRGNSGELFFGEGSRLTVL.

The chain links TRBV10-2 to TRBJ1-2; D possibly corresponds to TRBD1 (6 bases). Looked up from germline, CDR1 is WSHSY and CDR2 is SAAADI. V lost 7 bases to trimming and J lost 6 bases, with 24 bases between them. CDR3 length: 16 amino acids. CDR3 region: CASNLGGETNLDGYTF. CDR3 DNA sequence: TGCGCCAGCAATTTAGGGGGGGAGACAAATTTGGATGGCTACACCTTC.

V gene TRBV7-9 combines with J gene TRBJ2-3; D perhaps matches TRBD1 (5 bases). CDR1 SEHNR and CDR2 FQNEAQ come from the germline V gene (reference sequence). CDR3 size: 10 residues. The V end lost 8 bases, the J end lost 6 bases, and 6 bases lay between the germline ends. The CDR3 DNA reads as TGTGCCAGCTCAGGGGATACGCAGTATTTT. Amino acids: CASSGDTQYF.